The text below deals with one T cell receptor beta chain. Its antigen is not yet known. The data belong to a study of CXCR3-negative and CXCR3-positive naive CD8 T cells (dated by TCRdb to between 2019 and 2020). Regarding the complete study: In total, some 140 million TRB reads were obtained, corresponding to roughly 1.5 +/- 0.3 million reads per library. Naive subsets from 5 donors and memory cells from 3 donors were included in the TRBV-TRBJ cluster analysis. The diversity and physicochemical repertoire analyses included about a dozen donors pooled from two independent experiments.

The reads were generated on a NextSeq 550. The Human TCR Profiling Kit (MiLaboratory) was used to prepare UMI-labeled 5' RACE TRB cDNA libraries. cDNA synthesis used the entire amount of extracted RNA, and PCR amplification then used the entire amount of cDNA produced. Libraries were prepared in parallel using an identical number of PCR cycles. Under the source paper's analysis protocol: With a minimum of two reads required per UMI, MIGEC and MiXCR pulled out about 50,000 +/- 10,000 unique UMI-labeled TRB cDNA molecules from each library. An average of about 40,000 +/- 10,000 functional in-frame TRB CDR3 nucleotide clonotypes without stop codons was found per library. Diversity metrics, including normalized Shannon-Wiener and Chao1, were computed in VDJtools after downsampling to 5000 UMI-labeled TRB molecules per sample. VDJtools computed clonotype-size-weighted physicochemical properties of the central five CDR3 residues: interaction energy, strength, volume and Kidera factor 4. After the reads were reprocessed by TCRdb, one entry was made per CDR3 protein sequence, with no DNA. These V and J calls originate from TCRdb's pipeline instead of the authors' own analysis. The sample's records list roughly 110,000 distinct CDR3 sequences. Roughly 0.4% of the sample lies in the top ten.

For every CD8+ T cell subset, 300,000 cells were flow-sorted straight into RLT lysis buffer, and each subset was sorted in triplicate. Naive CD8+ T cells were defined stringently as CD45RO-CCR7+CD27+CD95- to exclude memory contaminants. Using standard density gradient centrifugation, peripheral blood mononuclear cells were isolated from buffy coats. A FACSAria III was used to flow-sort naive CXCR3-negative and CXCR3-positive CD8+ T cells. Total RNA was extracted from sorted cells using an RNeasy Mini Kit. Overall results and qualifications from the work: Naive CXCR3-negative and CXCR3-positive cells from the same donor showed similar TRBV-TRBJ usage, whereas memory cells showed distinct patterns. Freshly isolated PBMCs were used for most assays because CXCR3 expression partially decreased after cryopreservation. Because surface CD5, which has been linked to self-reactivity in mice, was comparable between naive subsets, TCR interaction strength was also inferred from TRB CDR3 physicochemical properties. Compared with CXCR3-negative naive cells, CXCR3-positive naive cells had TRB CDR3s with higher hydrophobicity (lower Kidera factor 4), lower energy, and higher strength and volume indices. Comparably high repertoire diversity was found in both naive subsets, whereas much lower repertoire diversity was found in memory CD8+ T cells.

Material: naive CXCR3+ CD8+ T cells from blood. The sample's cell subset or site, from its label and the paper: CD45RO-CCR7+CD27+CD95- naive CD8+ T cells expressing CXCR3 (TNR3+). This TCR was sampled from a human donor in good health. Some clones in this sample may be carry-over from other donors' samples.

The CDR3 region reads CASFSPGTSDGYTF. The sequence is built from TRBV12-3 or TRBV12-4 and TRBJ1-2; checking the TCRdb D call of TRBD1 is not possible without DNA. The CDR3, from cysteine to phenylalanine, totals 14 residues. No nucleotide data were recorded.